This T cell receptor beta chain emerged from a study of beta chain features in type 1 diabetes. As for the study in general: The study found patients and healthy donors alike in age, gender and cell yields.

Reverse transcribing all isolated RNA meant expressed TCRB transcripts were sequenced. Libraries were prepared by immunoSEQ multiplex PCR; TCRdb keeps only in-frame clonotypes and omits some of them. The sample consists of about 930,000 clones, around a sixth of them appearing once. Study results and caveats: Diminished insertions and augmented deletions at VDJ junctions characterized type 1 diabetes patients.

The table lists this clone with a few counts. Its antigen is unidentified. Trimming cost V 0 bases and J 0 bases, with 11 bases left between them. Germline lookup yields CDR1 KGHSH and CDR2 LQKENI. There are 16 residues in the CDR3. The source material was naive CD4+ T cells from blood. This TCR was recovered from a woman aged 18 to 35 in good health. The rearrangement links TRBV18 to TRBJ1-1; tentative D call: TRBD1 (5 bases). The CDR3 DNA reads as TGTGCCAGCTCACCACCGAACGGGGCGGTGAACACTGAAGCTTTCTTT. Its protein is CASSPPNGAVNTEAFF.